The 17 T cell receptor beta chains in this list originate from one sample, sequenced in a study of cytomegalovirus exposure and HLA in healthy donors. Both 60 Vbeta primers and 13 Jbeta primers went into the PCR. The protocol was immunoSEQ multiplex PCR, while the TCRdb copy is restricted to in-frame clones and leaves out a portion. The table records 120,000 or so clones, roughly 82% of them present only once. What was sequenced was PBMCs. Source of these receptors: a man younger than 30 in good health and CMV-seropositive.

This chain connects TRBV7-9 to TRBJ2-7; D might be TRBD2 (6 bases). Looked up from germline, CDR1 is SEHNR and CDR2 is FQNEAQ (reference sequence). V was cut by 3 bases and J by 0 bases, with 9 bases left in between. The CDR3 sequence is 14 residues long. CDR3 nucleotide sequence: TGTGCCAGCAGCTTTCCGGGAGACTCCTACGAGCAGTACTTC. This sequence encodes CASSFPGDSYEQYF.

This clone came up once. V usage is TRBV29-1 and J usage is TRBJ2-7; 7 positions match TRBD1. Unmatched junction bases numbered 7, after V lost 5 bases and J lost 6 bases. This CDR3 has 12 amino acids. Per the germline V gene, CDR1 is SQVTM and CDR2 is ANQGSEA. CDR3 bases: TGCAGCGTTTCCGACAGGGTCTCCGAGCAGTACTTC. Translation gives CSVSDRVSEQYF.

CDR3 bases: TGTGCCAGCAGCTTGGCGACAGGCTCCTATAATTCACCCCTCCACTTT. Its translation: CASSLATGSYNSPLHF. V is TRBV7-8 and J is TRBJ1-6, with D tentatively TRBD1 (6 bases). Germline lookup yields CDR1 SGHVS and CDR2 FQNEAQ. The length of the CDR3 is 16 residues. The ends were cut back, 3 bases at V and 0 bases at J, with 9 bases in the middle.

V gene TRBV28 combines with J gene TRBJ2-5, with a tentative D call TRBD2 (5 bases). The closer fit of TRBJ2-7 to the DNA end suggests the J call may be wrong. The CDR3 has 14 amino acids. Germline lookup yields CDR1 MDHEN and CDR2 SYDVKM. The CDR3 DNA sequence: TGTGCCAGCAGACCATCCGGGAATCTCTACGAGCAGTACTTC. It translates to CASRPSGNLYEQYF.

This chain links TRBV10-3 with TRBJ2-7, with 7 bases lining up with TRBD1. Germline-derived CDR1 and CDR2 are ENHRY and SYGVKD. With V trimmed by 8 bases and J by 5 bases, 6 bases remained unmatched. The CDR3 has 12 residues. This CDR3 reads CAIGQGDDEQYF. The CDR3 DNA reads TGTGCCATCGGGCAGGGGGACGACGAGCAGTACTTC.

The rearrangement links TRBV6-1 to TRBJ2-3; D is perhaps TRBD1 (6 bases). From germline, CDR1 is MNHNS and CDR2 SASEGT. V dropped 2 bases and J dropped 2 bases, with 26 bases sitting between them. This CDR3 is built from 20 residues. The CDR3 DNA follows: TGTGCCAGCAGTGAAACCCCACGGTATGGAACAGGGAGTCTCACAGATACGCAGTATTTT. Protein: CASSETPRYGTGSLTDTQYF.

CDR3 DNA sequence: TGCGCCAGCAGCCCACTAATGGGCGGGGGCTCCTACAATGAGCAGTTCTTC. Its protein is CASSPLMGGGSYNEQFF. The chain employs TRBV5-1 and TRBJ2-1; 7 bases map to TRBD2. V lost 4 bases to trimming and J lost 0 bases; unmatched junction nucleotides: 10. The CDR3 sequence is 17 residues long. Germline V gene data show CDR1 as SGHRS and CDR2 as YFSETQ.

The chain combines TRBV5-1 with TRBJ1-2; 12 nucleotides agree with TRBD1. The germline V gene encodes CDR1 SGHRS and CDR2 YFSETQ. The V gene end was trimmed by 0 bases and the J gene end by 5 bases; junction bases not matched to a gene: 11. The CDR3 has 18 amino acids. The CDR3 is CASSLAWGQGARKYGYTF. Written as DNA, the CDR3 is TGCGCCAGCAGCTTGGCCTGGGGACAGGGGGCGCGAAAGTATGGCTACACCTTC.

The CDR3 reads CASSLHPLLNSGDVTDTQYF. The CDR3 coding sequence is TGCGCCAGCAGCTTGCACCCCCTCTTGAATAGCGGGGACGTCACAGATACGCAGTATTTT. The J gene is TRBJ2-3, the V gene TRBV5-1; 8 bases are shared with TRBD2. After removal of 1 base from V and 2 bases from J, the junction contained 18 bases not matched to a gene. Germline V gene lookup returns CDR1 SGHRS and CDR2 YFSETQ. The CDR3 totals 20 residues.

The chain employs TRBV6-1 and TRBJ2-7; 8 nucleotides align to TRBD1. The V gene end was trimmed by 6 bases and the J gene end by 2 bases; junction bases not matched to a gene: 12. The CDR3 contains 16 residues. CDR1 and CDR2 (germline): MNHNS, SASEGT. CDR3 in amino acids: CASRERLGQGTYEQYF. CDR3 DNA: TGTGCCAGCAGGGAAAGATTAGGACAGGGCACCTACGAGCAGTACTTC.

The rearrangement uses TRBV6-5 and TRBJ1-3, with TRBD1 identical over 8 bases. After removal of 8 bases from V and 7 bases from J, the junction contained 4 bases not matched to a gene. The length of the CDR3 is 12 residues. Germline V gene data show CDR1 as MNHEY and CDR2 as SVGAGI. CDR3 residues: CASGQGVNTIYF. CDR3 bases: TGTGCCAGCGGACAGGGAGTGAACACCATATATTTT.

The rearrangement links TRBV19 to TRBJ1-1; D is perhaps TRBD1 (6 bases). CDR3 length: 14 residues. V dropped 4 bases and J dropped 1 base, with 10 bases sitting between them. Germline CDR1 and CDR2: LNHDA and SQIVND (reference sequence). CDR3 loop: CASSTGDWNTEAFF. The CDR3 DNA reads as TGTGCCAGTAGTACAGGGGATTGGAACACTGAAGCTTTCTTT.

This clone has just a few counts. This chain uses TRBV11-2 with TRBJ2-7; a possible D gene is TRBD1 (5 bases). Deletions cut 5 bases from V and 0 bases from J, with 14 bases between. Germline CDR1 is SGHAT and CDR2 is FQNNGV. The CDR3 has 15 amino acids. The CDR3 DNA is TGTGCCAGCAGCATGGGGATCAGGGCCTCCTACGAGCAGTACTTC. This encodes CASSMGIRASYEQYF.

V and J are TRBV7-9 and TRBJ1-1, with TRBD1 matching 8 bases. Germline CDR1 SEHNR, CDR2 FQNEAQ (reference sequence). The CDR3 is 15 residues long. With 5 bases clipped from V and 4 bases from J, the junction kept 9 bases outside the gene matches. The CDR3 protein is CASSDHGQGATEAFF. The CDR3 coding sequence is TGTGCCAGCAGCGATCACGGGCAGGGGGCCACTGAAGCTTTCTTT.

The rearrangement uses TRBV11-2 and TRBJ2-3, with D possibly TRBD2 on 6 matching bases. V shed 6 bases and J shed 4 bases, with 11 bases lying between them. Germline CDR1 SGHAT, CDR2 FQNNGV. CDR3 length: 13 residues. This CDR3 reads CASRTSSADTQYF. CDR3 sequence (DNA): TGTGCCAGCAGAACTAGCTCGGCAGATACGCAGTATTTT.

The rearrangement links TRBV29-1 to TRBJ1-2, with D unresolved. There are 16 residues in the CDR3. Germline V gives CDR1 SQVTM, CDR2 ANQGSEA. V lost 3 bases, J lost 4 bases, and 21 bases lay in between. CDR3 loop: CSVEGTRPPNGYGYTF. The CDR3 DNA sequence: TGCAGCGTTGAGGGCACCCGACCGCCGAACGGCTATGGCTACACCTTC. Based on the CDR3 plus reference TRBV29-1 and TRBJ1-2, the full variable domain is SAVISQKPSRDICQRGTSLTIQCQVDSQVTMMFWYRQQPGQSLTLIATANQGSEATYESGFVIDKFPISRPNLTFSTLTVSNMSPEDSSIYLCSVEGTRPPNGYGYTFGSGTRLTVV.

The V and J genes are TRBV6-6 and TRBJ2-1; 7 bases are shared with TRBD2. J lost 5 bases, V lost 5 bases, and 6 bases had no gene match. Germline CDR1 is MNHNY and CDR2 is SVGAGI (reference sequence). This CDR3 is 14 amino acids long. CDR3 DNA: TGTGCCAGCAGTGGACTAGTAAAAGACAATGAGCAGTTCTTC. This translates into CASSGLVKDNEQFF.